Below are 16 T cell receptor beta chains sequenced from a single sample in a study of cytomegalovirus exposure and HLA in healthy donors. PCR amplification relied on 60 Vbeta primers (plus 13 Jbeta primers). The protocol was immunoSEQ multiplex PCR, while the TCRdb copy is restricted to in-frame clones and leaves out a portion. The sample carries about 220,000 clones, more than 75% recorded once. Specimen: PBMCs. The receptors were sampled from a middle-aged woman in good health and CMV-seropositive.

This clone has more than one count but fewer than ten. J is TRBJ2-3 and V is TRBV28; D remains unclear. V gave up 4 bases and J gave up 3 bases, with 5 bases separating them. CDR3 size: 12 residues. Germline CDR1 is MDHEN and CDR2 is SYDVKM. The CDR3 DNA reads TGTGCCAGCAGTTCCCCGACAGATACGCAGTATTTT. This sequence encodes CASSSPTDTQYF.

This clone appeared a few times. V usage is TRBV9 and J usage is TRBJ1-2; D unresolved. This CDR3 spans 11 amino acids. From germline, CDR1 is SGDLS and CDR2 YYNGEE. V lost 4 bases, J lost 8 bases, and 9 bases lay in between. The DNA of the CDR3 is TGTGCCAGCAGCCTCAACTGGGGCTACACCTTC. Encoded protein: CASSLNWGYTF. Based on the CDR3 plus reference TRBV9 and TRBJ1-2, the full variable domain is DSGVTQTPKHLITATGQRVTLRCSPRSGDLSVYWYQQSLDQGLQFLIQYYNGEERAKGNILERFSAQQFPDLHSELNLSSLELGDSALYFCASSLNWGYTFGSGTRLTVV.

The chain links TRBV19 to TRBJ1-2; 7 nucleotides match TRBD1. CDR1 LNHDA and CDR2 SQIVND come from the germline V gene (reference sequence). This CDR3 spans 15 amino acids. V was pared by 4 bases and J by 5 bases, with 10 bases of the junction left unmatched. CDR3 sequence: CASSNDRDRRYGYTF. The DNA for the CDR3 is TGTGCCAGTAGTAACGACAGGGACCGAAGATATGGCTACACCTTC. The variable domain in full, completed from reference TRBV19 and TRBJ1-2, reads DGGITQSPKYLFRKEGQNVTLSCEQNLNHDAMYWYRQDPGQGLRLIYYSQIVNDFQKGDIAEGYSVSREKKESFPLTVTSAQKNPTAFYLCASSNDRDRRYGYTFGSGTRLTVV.

V usage is TRBV19 and J usage is TRBJ2-3; D call uncertain. Trimming pared 0 bases from V and 1 base from J, leaving 8 bases between. CDR3 length: 15 amino acids. The germline V gene has CDR1 LNHDA and CDR2 SQIVND (reference sequence). The CDR3 protein is CASSIDNRGTDTQYF. CDR3 nucleotide sequence: TGTGCCAGTAGTATAGACAATCGAGGCACAGATACGCAGTATTTT.

J is TRBJ2-7 and V is TRBV4-1; maybe TRBD1 (6 bases). This CDR3 is 16 amino acids long. V dropped 4 bases and J dropped 6 bases, with 22 bases sitting between them. Germline assignment: CDR1 MGHRA and CDR2 YSYEKL. CDR3 nucleotides: TGCGCCAGCAGCCCTCCGTGGGGGCTAGGTTCGATCGAGCAGTACTTC. Residues: CASSPPWGLGSIEQYF.

This clone occurred once. The rearrangement uses TRBV28 and TRBJ2-1; TRBD1 agrees at 11 bases. V gave up 10 bases and J gave up 3 bases; unmatched junction bases: 2. This CDR3 spans 13 amino acids. The germline gives CDR1 MDHEN, CDR2 SYDVKM. The CDR3 nucleotides read TGTGCCATAGGGACAGGGGGCTACAATGAGCAGTTCTTC. Residues: CAIGTGGYNEQFF.

This chain joins TRBV6-5 and TRBJ2-7; D remains ambiguous. Deletions cut 6 bases from V and 6 bases from J, with 15 bases between. Germline V CDR1 and CDR2: MNHEY, SVGAGI. CDR3 length equals 13 residues. The CDR3 spells CASRRTQASEQYF. Here the CDR3 DNA reads TGTGCCAGCAGAAGAACTCAAGCTTCCGAGCAGTACTTC.

The chain recombines TRBV11-3 with TRBJ1-2, with TRBD1 identical over 8 bases. Germline V gene data show CDR1 as SGHNT and CDR2 as YENEEA. This CDR3 region has 16 residues. J gave up 4 bases and V 2 bases, and 9 bases lay outside the gene matches. In DNA form, the CDR3 reads TGTGCCAGCAGCTTATCCCAGGGGGCTACCTTCTATGGCTACACCTTC. Its translation is CASSLSQGATFYGYTF.

The J gene is TRBJ1-1, the V gene TRBV5-1, with 8 bases aligning to TRBD1. J lost 3 bases, V lost 1 base, and 14 bases had no gene match. The length of the CDR3 is 18 residues. CDR1 and CDR2 from the germline V gene are SGHRS and YFSETQ. Here the CDR3 DNA reads TGCGCCAGCAGCTTGTTGGGCAGGGGGCGTATTTGGGACACTGAAGCTTTCTTT. It yields the protein CASSLLGRGRIWDTEAFF.

The sample holds a few counts of this clone. The CDR3 DNA reads as TGTGCCAGCAGCAGACTTATACCCCAGGGCGGCTATGGCTACACCTTC. Translation: CASSRLIPQGGYGYTF. This chain uses TRBV11-2 with TRBJ1-2; D is perhaps TRBD1 (5 bases). Germline V CDR1 and CDR2: SGHAT, FQNNGV. The CDR3 has 16 residues. V gave up 5 bases and J gave up 4 bases, with 20 bases separating them.

The gene calls are TRBV5-4 and TRBJ1-1; tentatively, D is TRBD1 (5 bases). CDR1 is SGHNT and CDR2 is YYREEE in the germline V gene (reference sequence). V gave up 4 bases and J gave up 4 bases, with 14 bases separating them. This CDR3 comprises 14 residues. The CDR3 nucleotides are TGTGCCAGCAGCACCCCTTCGGGGGGCACTGAAGCTTTCTTT. Encoded protein: CASSTPSGGTEAFF.

The V gene is TRBV11-1, the J gene TRBJ2-1; D possibly corresponds to TRBD2 (6 bases). V was pared by 5 bases and J by 2 bases, with 16 bases between. Germline V gene sequence: CDR1 SGHAT, CDR2 FQDESV (reference sequence). The CDR3 is 16 amino acids. CDR3 coding DNA: TGTGCCAGCAGCCAGTCCGGGGCTAGCGCCTACAATGAGCAGTTCTTC. Translated, it gives CASSQSGASAYNEQFF. Filled out from reference TRBV11-1 and TRBJ2-1, the complete variable domain reads EAEVAQSPRYKITEKSQAVAFWCDPISGHATLYWYRQILGQGPELLVQFQDESVVDDSQLPKDRFSAERLKGVDSTLKIQPAELGDSAMYLCASSQSGASAYNEQFFGPGTRLTVL.

As DNA, the CDR3 is TGTGCCAGCAGCCGGGACAGCGCAAACTATGGCTACACCTTC. It encodes CASSRDSANYGYTF. The chain has TRBV13 and TRBJ1-2, with TRBD1 identical over 7 bases. V gave up 5 bases and J gave up 2 bases; unmatched junction bases: 5. Germline V gene data show CDR1 as PRHDT and CDR2 as FYEKMQ (reference sequence). This CDR3 is 14 amino acids long.

A few counts support this clone. This chain uses TRBV27 with TRBJ2-7, with TRBD2 matching over 9 bases. Germline V CDR1 and CDR2: MNHEY, SMNVEV (reference sequence). J gave up 7 bases and V 8 bases, and 9 bases lay outside the gene matches. The CDR3 sequence is 13 residues long. The CDR3 here is CASQGLASGEQYF. The DNA of the CDR3 is TGTGCCAGCCAGGGACTAGCATCGGGTGAGCAGTACTTC.

The chain carries TRBV7-2 and TRBJ1-2, with unresolved D. The CDR3 contains 14 residues. Trimming removed 1 base at V and 4 bases at J, with 10 bases between. The V gene's germline CDR1 is SGHTA and CDR2 FQGNSA. This CDR3 is CASSLDLETYGYTF. The CDR3 DNA is TGTGCCAGCAGCTTAGACCTAGAGACCTATGGCTACACCTTC.

On this clone itself: This CDR3 is also generated by other DNA sequences in the sample. The J gene is TRBJ1-2, the V gene TRBV7-2; TRBD1 aligns across 11 bases. The germline V gene encodes CDR1 SGHTA and CDR2 FQGNSA. The V gene end was trimmed by 4 bases and the J gene end by 8 bases; junction bases not matched to a gene: 9. The CDR3 is 15 amino acids. CDR3 coding DNA: TGTGCCAGCAGCTCGCGGGACAGGGGGGCGGGCGGCTACACCTTC. It yields the protein CASSSRDRGAGGYTF.